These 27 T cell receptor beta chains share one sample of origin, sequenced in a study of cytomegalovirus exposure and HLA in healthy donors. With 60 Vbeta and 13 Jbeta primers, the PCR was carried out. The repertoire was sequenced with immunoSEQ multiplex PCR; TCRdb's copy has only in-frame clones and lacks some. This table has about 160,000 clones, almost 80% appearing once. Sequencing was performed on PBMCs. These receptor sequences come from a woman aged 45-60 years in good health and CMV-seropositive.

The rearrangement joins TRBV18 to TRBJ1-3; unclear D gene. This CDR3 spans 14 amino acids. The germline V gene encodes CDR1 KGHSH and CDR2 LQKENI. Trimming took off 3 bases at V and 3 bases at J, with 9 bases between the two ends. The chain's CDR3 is CASSPGGHGNTIYF. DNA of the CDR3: TGTGCCAGCTCACCGGGAGGTCATGGAAACACCATATATTTT.

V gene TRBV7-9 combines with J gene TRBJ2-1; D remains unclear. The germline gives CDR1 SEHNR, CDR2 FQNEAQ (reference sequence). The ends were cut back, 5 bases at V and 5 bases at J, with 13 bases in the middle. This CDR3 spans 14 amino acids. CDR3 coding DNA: TGTGCCAGCAGCCCCATGGAGATACACAATGAGCAGTTCTTC. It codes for CASSPMEIHNEQFF. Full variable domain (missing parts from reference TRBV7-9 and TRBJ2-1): DTGVSQNPRHKITKRGQNVTFRCDPISEHNRLYWYRQTLGQGPEFLTYFQNEAQLEKSRLLSDRFSAERPKGSFSTLEIQRTEQGDSAMYLCASSPMEIHNEQFFGPGTRLTVL.

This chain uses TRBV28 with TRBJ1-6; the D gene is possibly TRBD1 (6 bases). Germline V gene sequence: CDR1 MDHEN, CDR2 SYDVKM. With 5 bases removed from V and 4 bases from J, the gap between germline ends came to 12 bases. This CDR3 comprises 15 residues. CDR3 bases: TGTGCCAGCAGTCTTGGACAGAATTATAATTCACCCCTCCACTTT. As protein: CASSLGQNYNSPLHF.

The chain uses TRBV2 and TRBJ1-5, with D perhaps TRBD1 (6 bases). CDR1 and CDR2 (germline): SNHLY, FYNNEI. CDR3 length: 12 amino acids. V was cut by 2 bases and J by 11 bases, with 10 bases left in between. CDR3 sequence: CASSERDKTQHF. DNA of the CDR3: TGTGCCAGCAGTGAACGGGACAAAACCCAGCATTTT.

CDR3 sequence (DNA): TGCGCCAGCAGCCAGCCCCCCCCAGGTGACTATGGCTACACCTTC. It yields the protein CASSQPPPGDYGYTF. The rearrangement joins TRBV4-1 to TRBJ1-2, with no clear D. The CDR3 totals 15 residues. Germline V gene lookup returns CDR1 MGHRA and CDR2 YSYEKL. V lost 3 bases and J lost 3, with 14 bases in between.

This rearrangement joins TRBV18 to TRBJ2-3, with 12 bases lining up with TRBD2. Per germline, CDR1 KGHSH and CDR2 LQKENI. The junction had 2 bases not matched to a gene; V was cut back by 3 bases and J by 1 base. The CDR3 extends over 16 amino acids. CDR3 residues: CASSPRLAGGTDTQYF. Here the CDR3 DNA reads TGTGCCAGCTCACCCCGACTAGCGGGGGGCACAGATACGCAGTATTTT. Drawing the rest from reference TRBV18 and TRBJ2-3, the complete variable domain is NAGVMQNPRHLVRRRGQEARLRCSPMKGHSHVYWYRQLPEEGLKFMVYLQKENIIDESGMPKERFSAEFPKEGPSILRIQQVVRGDSAAYFCASSPRLAGGTDTQYFGPGTRLTVL.

The CDR3 coding sequence is TGTGCCAGCAGCTTGGTGACTGGCAACTATGGCTACACCTTC. It yields the protein CASSLVTGNYGYTF. This chain links TRBV5-4 with TRBJ1-2; D is unresolved. Per the germline V gene, CDR1 is SGHNT and CDR2 is YYREEE (reference sequence). The ends were cut back, 0 bases at V and 2 bases at J, with 8 bases in the middle. This CDR3 region has 14 residues. Full variable domain (outside the CDR3, taken from reference TRBV5-4 and TRBJ1-2): ETGVTQSPTHLIKTRGQQVTLRCSSQSGHNTVSWYQQALGQGPQFIFQYYREEENGRGNFPPRFSGLQFPNYSSELNVNALELDDSALYLCASSLVTGNYGYTFGSGTRLTVV.

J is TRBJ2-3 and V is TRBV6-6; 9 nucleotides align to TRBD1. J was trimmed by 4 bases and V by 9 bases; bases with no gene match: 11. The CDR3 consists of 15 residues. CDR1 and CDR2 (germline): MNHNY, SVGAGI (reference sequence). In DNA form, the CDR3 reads TGTGCCAGTCGACCGGACAGGGGTTGGTCAGATACGCAGTATTTT. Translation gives CASRPDRGWSDTQYF.

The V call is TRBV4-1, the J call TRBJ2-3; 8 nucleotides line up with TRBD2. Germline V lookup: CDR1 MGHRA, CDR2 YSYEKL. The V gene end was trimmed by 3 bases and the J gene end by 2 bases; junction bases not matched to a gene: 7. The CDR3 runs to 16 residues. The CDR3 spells CASSHIRGGATDTQYF. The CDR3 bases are TGCGCCAGCAGCCATATCCGGGGGGGGGCCACAGATACGCAGTATTTT.

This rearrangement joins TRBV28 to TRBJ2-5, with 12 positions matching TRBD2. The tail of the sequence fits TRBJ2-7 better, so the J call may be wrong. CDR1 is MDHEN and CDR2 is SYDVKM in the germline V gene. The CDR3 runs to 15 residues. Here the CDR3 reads CASSIRTSGDDEQYF. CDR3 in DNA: TGTGCCAGCAGTATTCGGACTAGCGGGGACGACGAGCAGTACTTC.

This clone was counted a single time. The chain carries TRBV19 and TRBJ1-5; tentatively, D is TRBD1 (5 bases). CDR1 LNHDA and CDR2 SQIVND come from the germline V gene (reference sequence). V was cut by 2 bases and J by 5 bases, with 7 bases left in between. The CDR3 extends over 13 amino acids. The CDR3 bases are TGTGCCAGTAGTATACGGGGGGATCAGCCCCAGCATTTT. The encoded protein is CASSIRGDQPQHF.

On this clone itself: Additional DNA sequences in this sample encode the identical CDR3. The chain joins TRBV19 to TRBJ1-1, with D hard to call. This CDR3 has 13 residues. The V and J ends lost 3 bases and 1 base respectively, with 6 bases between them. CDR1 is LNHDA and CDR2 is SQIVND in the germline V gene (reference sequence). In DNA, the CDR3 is TGTGCCAGTAGTATGTCAGGGAACACTGAAGCTTTCTTT. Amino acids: CASSMSGNTEAFF. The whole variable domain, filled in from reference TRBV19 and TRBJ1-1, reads DGGITQSPKYLFRKEGQNVTLSCEQNLNHDAMYWYRQDPGQGLRLIYYSQIVNDFQKGDIAEGYSVSREKKESFPLTVTSAQKNPTAFYLCASSMSGNTEAFFGQGTRLTVV.

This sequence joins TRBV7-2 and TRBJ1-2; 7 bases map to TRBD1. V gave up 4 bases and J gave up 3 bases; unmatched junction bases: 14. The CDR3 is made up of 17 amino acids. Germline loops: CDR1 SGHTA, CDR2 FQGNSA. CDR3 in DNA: TGTGCCAGCAGCTCGACAGGGTTAGGGTCCCTTTACTATGGCTACACCTTC. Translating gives CASSSTGLGSLYYGYTF.

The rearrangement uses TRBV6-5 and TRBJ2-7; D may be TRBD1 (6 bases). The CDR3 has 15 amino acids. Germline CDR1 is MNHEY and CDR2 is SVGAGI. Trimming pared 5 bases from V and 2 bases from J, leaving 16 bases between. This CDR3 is CASSTYRVAPYEQYF. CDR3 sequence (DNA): TGTGCCAGCAGTACCTACAGGGTAGCGCCCTACGAGCAGTACTTC.

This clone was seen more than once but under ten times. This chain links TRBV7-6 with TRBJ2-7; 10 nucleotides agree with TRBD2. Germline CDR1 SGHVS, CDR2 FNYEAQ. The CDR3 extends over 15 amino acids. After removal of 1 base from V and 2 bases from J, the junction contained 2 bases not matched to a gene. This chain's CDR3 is CASSLDTSGAYEQYF. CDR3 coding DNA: TGTGCCAGCAGCTTAGACACTAGCGGGGCCTACGAGCAGTACTTC.

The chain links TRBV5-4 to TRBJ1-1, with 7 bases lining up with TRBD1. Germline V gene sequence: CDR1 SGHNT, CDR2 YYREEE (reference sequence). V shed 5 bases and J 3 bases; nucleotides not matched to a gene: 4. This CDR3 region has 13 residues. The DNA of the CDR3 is TGTGCCAGCAGATACGACAGGGACACTGAAGCTTTCTTT. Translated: CASRYDRDTEAFF.

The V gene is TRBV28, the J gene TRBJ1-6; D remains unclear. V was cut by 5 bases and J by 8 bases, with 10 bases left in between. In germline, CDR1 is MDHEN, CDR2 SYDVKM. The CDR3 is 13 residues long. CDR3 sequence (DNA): TGTGCCAGCAGTCCTCGCTCGGATTCACCCCTCCACTTT. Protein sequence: CASSPRSDSPLHF.

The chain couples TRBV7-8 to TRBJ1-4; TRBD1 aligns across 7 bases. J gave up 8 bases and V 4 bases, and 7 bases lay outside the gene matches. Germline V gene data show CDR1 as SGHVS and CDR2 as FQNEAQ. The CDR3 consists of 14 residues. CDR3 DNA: TGTGCCAGCAGCTCCTCAGGGGGAAGGGAAAAACTGTTTTTT. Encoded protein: CASSSSGGREKLFF. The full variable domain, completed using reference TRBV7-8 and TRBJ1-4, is GAGVSQSPRYKVAKRGQDVALRCDPISGHVSLFWYQQALGQGPEFLTYFQNEAQLDKSGLPSDRFFAERPEGSVSTLKIQRTQQEDSAVYLCASSSSGGREKLFFGSGTQLSVL.

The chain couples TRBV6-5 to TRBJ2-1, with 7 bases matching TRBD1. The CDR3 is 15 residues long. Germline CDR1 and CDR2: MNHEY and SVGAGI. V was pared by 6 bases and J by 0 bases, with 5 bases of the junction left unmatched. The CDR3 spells CASSPRGTSYNEQFF. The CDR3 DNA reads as TGTGCCAGCAGCCCCAGGGGGACCTCCTACAATGAGCAGTTCTTC.

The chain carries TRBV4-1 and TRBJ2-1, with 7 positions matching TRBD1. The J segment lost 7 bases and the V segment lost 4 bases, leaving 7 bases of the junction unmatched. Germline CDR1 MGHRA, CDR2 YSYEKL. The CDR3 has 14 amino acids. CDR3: CASSRVTGQNEQFF. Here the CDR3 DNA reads TGCGCCAGCAGCCGAGTGACAGGGCAGAATGAGCAGTTCTTC.

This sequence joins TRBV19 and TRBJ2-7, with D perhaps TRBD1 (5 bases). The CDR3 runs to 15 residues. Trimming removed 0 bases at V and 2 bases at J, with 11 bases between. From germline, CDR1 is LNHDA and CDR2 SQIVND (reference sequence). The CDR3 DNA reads TGTGCCAGTAGTATAGATTACAGGCGCACCTACGAGCAGTACTTC. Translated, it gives CASSIDYRRTYEQYF.

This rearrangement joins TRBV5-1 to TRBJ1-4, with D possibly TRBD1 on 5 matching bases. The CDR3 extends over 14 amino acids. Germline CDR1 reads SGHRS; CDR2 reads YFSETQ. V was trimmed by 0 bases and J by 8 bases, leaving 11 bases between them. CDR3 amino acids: CASSLGGLGEKLFF. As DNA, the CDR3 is TGCGCCAGCAGCTTGGGGGGCCTTGGGGAAAAACTGTTTTTT.

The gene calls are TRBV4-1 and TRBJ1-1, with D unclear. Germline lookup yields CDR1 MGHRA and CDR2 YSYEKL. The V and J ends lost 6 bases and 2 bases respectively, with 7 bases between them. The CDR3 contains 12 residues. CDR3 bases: TGCGCCAGCAGGGAGGGAAACACTGAAGCTTTCTTT. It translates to CASREGNTEAFF.

CDR3 sequence reads: CASSFRGRETQYF. For the CDR3, the DNA is TGTGCCAGCAGTTTCAGGGGGCGAGAGACCCAGTACTTC. The chain uses TRBV27 and TRBJ2-5, with 8 bases aligning to TRBD1. CDR1 and CDR2 (germline): MNHEY, SMNVEV (reference sequence). This CDR3 is 13 amino acids long. V shed 3 bases, J shed 4 bases, and the junction held 1 base outside the gene matches.

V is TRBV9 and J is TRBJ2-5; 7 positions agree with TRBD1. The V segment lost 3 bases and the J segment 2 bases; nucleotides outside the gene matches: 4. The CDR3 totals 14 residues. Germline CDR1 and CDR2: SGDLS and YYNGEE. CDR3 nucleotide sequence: TGTGCCAGCAGCGCATGGACAGGTCAAGAGACCCAGTACTTC. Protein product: CASSAWTGQETQYF.

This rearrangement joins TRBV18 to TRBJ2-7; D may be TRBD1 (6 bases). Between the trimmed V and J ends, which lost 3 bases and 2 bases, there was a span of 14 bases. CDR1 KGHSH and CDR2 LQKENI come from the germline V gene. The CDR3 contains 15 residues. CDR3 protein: CASSPSRQETYEQYF. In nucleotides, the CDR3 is TGTGCCAGCTCACCCAGCCGACAGGAAACCTACGAGCAGTACTTC.

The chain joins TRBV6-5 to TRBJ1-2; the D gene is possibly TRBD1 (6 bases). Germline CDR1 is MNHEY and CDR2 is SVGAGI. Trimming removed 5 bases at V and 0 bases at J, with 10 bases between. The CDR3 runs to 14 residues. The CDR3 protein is CASSTGQSNYGYTF. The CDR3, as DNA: TGTGCCAGCAGTACCGGACAGTCTAACTATGGCTACACCTTC.